One sample yielded the 3 T cell receptor beta chains listed below, sequenced in a study of blood T cell repertoires in COVID-19. Data came from immunoSEQ multiplex PCR; TCRdb stores just in-frame clones and leaves some out. The sample holds about 240,000 clones, approximately 83% seen once. Sequences were obtained from PBMCs or T cells enriched from blood (not recorded which). All receptors come from a middle-aged woman with acute COVID-19.

This sequence joins TRBV4-2 and TRBJ2-7, with D perhaps TRBD2 (6 bases). Germline V gives CDR1 LGHNA, CDR2 YNFKEQ. This CDR3 contains 16 residues. V shed 0 bases and J shed 2 bases, with 14 bases lying between them. The DNA of the CDR3 is TGTGCCAGCAGCCAAGATTCCAGCGGGCGGGCCTACGAGCAGTACTTC. Translated, it gives CASSQDSSGRAYEQYF.

The chain links TRBV27 to TRBJ2-1, with a possible D match to TRBD2 (5 bases). Trimming left V 2 bases short and J 0 bases short, with 5 bases between. CDR3 size: 14 residues. CDR1 is MNHEY and CDR2 is SMNVEV in the germline V gene (reference sequence). CDR3 residues: CASSLGSSYNEQFF. CDR3 nucleotides: TGTGCCAGCAGTTTAGGGAGCTCCTACAATGAGCAGTTCTTC.

The sample holds one count of this clone. The gene calls are TRBV5-1 and TRBJ2-4, with 13 bases that match TRBD2. The CDR3 runs 15 residues. Trimming at V came to 3 bases and at J to 4 bases, leaving 1 base not matched to a gene. In germline, CDR1 is SGHRS, CDR2 YFSETQ. This CDR3 is CASSSGLAGKNIQYF. Here the CDR3 DNA reads TGCGCCAGCAGCTCGGGACTAGCGGGAAAAAACATTCAGTACTTC. Full variable domain (missing parts from reference TRBV5-1 and TRBJ2-4): KAGVTQTPRYLIKTRGQQVTLSCSPISGHRSVSWYQQTPGQGLQFLFEYFSETQRNKGNFPGRFSGRQFSNSRSEMNVSTLELGDSALYLCASSSGLAGKNIQYFGAGTRLSVL.